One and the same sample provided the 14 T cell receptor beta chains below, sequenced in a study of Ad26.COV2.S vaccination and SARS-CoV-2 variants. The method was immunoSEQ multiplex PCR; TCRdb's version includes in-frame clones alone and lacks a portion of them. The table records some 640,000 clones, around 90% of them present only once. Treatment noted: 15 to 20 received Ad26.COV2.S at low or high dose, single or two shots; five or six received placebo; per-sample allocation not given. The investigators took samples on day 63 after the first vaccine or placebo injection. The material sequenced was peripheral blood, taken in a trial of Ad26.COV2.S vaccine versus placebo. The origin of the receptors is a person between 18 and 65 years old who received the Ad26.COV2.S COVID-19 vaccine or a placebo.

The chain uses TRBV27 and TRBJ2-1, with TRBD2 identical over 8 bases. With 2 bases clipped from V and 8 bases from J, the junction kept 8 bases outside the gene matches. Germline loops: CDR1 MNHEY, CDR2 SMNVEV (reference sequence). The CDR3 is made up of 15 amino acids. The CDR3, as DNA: TGTGCCAGCAGTTTAGGCCGGGGGGGCCGGGATGAGCAGTTCTTC. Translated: CASSLGRGGRDEQFF.

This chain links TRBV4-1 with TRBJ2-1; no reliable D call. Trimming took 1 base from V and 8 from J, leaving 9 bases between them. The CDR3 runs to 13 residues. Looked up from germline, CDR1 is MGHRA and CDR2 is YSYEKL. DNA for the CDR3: TGCGCCAGCAGCCAAGCTCCGGCCGATGAGCAGTTCTTC. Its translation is CASSQAPADEQFF.

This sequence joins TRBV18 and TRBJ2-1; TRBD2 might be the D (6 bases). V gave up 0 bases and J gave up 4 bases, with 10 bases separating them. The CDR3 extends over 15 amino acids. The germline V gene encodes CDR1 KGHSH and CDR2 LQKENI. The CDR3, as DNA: TGTGCCAGCTCACCACCGGGGGGTTGGTACAATGAGCAGTTCTTC. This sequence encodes CASSPPGGWYNEQFF.

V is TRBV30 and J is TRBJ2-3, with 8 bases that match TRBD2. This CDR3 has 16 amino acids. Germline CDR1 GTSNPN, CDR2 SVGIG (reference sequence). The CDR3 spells CGGPSGSLGRGDTQYF. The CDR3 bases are TGTGGAGGCCCCAGCGGGAGTTTAGGACGTGGAGATACGCAGTATTTT.

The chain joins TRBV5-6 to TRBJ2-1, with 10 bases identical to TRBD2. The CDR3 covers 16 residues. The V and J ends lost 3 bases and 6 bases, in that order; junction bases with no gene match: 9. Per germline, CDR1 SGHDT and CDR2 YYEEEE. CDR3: CASSSSSSGRVNEQFF. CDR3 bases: TGTGCCAGCAGCTCCTCCTCTAGCGGGAGAGTCAATGAGCAGTTCTTC.

CDR3 sequence: CASSSGRAGTDTQYF. The CDR3 nucleotides are TGTGCCAGCAGCTCTGGCCGGGCGGGAACAGATACGCAGTATTTT. The chain recombines TRBV7-9 with TRBJ2-3, with D possibly TRBD2 on 6 matching bases. Trimming left V 4 bases short and J 3 bases short, with 14 bases between. Germline assignment: CDR1 SEHNR and CDR2 FQNEAQ (reference sequence). The CDR3 covers 15 residues.

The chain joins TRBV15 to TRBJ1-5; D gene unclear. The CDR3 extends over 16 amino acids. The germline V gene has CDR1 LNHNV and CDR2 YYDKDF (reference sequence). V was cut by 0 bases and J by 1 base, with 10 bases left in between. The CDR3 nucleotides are TGTGCCACCAGCAGAGATGTTCTTATGAGCAATCAGCCCCAGCATTTT. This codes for CATSRDVLMSNQPQHF.

The CDR3 DNA reads TGTGCCAGCAGCTTATATGGGGCAGGGGAAACTGAAGCTTTCTTT. As protein: CASSLYGAGETEAFF. The chain couples TRBV7-2 to TRBJ1-1, with a possible D match to TRBD1 (6 bases). The V end was cut by 2 bases, the J end by 5 bases, with 15 bases between. Per germline, CDR1 SGHTA and CDR2 FQGNSA. This CDR3 contains 15 residues.

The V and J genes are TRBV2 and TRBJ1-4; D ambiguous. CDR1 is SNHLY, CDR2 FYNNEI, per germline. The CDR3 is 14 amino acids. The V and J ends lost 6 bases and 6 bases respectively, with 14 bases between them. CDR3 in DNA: TGTGCCAGCAGGGTACAGATGGGGTATGAAAAACTGTTTTTT. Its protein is CASRVQMGYEKLFF.

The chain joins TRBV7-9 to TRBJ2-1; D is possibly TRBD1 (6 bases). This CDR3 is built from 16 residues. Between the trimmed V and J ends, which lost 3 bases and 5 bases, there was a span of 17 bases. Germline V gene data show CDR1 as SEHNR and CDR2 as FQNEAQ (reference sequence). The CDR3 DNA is TGTGCCAGCAGCTTGGGTACAGGGAAGGGTAACAATGAGCAGTTCTTC. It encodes CASSLGTGKGNNEQFF.

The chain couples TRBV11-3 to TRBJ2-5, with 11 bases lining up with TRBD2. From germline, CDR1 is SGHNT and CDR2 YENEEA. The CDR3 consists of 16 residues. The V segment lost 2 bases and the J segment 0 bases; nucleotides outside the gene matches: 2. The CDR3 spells CASSLPGLADQETQYF. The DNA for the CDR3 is TGTGCCAGCAGCTTACCGGGACTAGCGGACCAAGAGACCCAGTACTTC. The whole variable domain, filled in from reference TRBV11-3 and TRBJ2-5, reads EAGVVQSPRYKIIEKKQPVAFWCNPISGHNTLYWYLQNLGQGPELLIRYENEEAVDDSQLPKDRFSAERLKGVDSTLKIQPAELGDSAVYLCASSLPGLADQETQYFGPGTRLLVL.

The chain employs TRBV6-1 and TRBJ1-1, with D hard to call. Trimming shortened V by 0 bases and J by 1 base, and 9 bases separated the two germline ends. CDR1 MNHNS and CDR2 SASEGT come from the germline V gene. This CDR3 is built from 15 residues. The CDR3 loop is CASSEAVAGNTEAFF. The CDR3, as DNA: TGTGCCAGCAGTGAAGCAGTGGCGGGGAACACTGAAGCTTTCTTT.

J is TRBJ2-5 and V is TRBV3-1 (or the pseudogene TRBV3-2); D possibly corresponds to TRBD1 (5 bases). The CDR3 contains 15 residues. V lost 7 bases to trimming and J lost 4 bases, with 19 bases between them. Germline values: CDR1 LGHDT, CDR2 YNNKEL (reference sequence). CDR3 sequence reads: CASTLRLTQGETQYF. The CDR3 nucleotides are TGTGCCAGCACCCTCAGACTGACTCAGGGAGAGACCCAGTACTTC.

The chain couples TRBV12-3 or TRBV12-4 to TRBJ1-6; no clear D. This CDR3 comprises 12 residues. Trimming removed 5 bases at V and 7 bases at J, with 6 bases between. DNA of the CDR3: TGTGCCAGCAGTCTCCCAAATTCACCCCTCCACTTT. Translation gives CASSLPNSPLHF.